This paragraph reports one T cell receptor (beta chain). In the authors' methods: By means of reference gene primer amplification, nucleated cell counts were estimated. Sequencing used immunoSEQ multiplex PCR; TCRdb keeps in-frame clones, though not all of them. V and J calls and clone size are given by that table; D and trimming were obtained from the DNA. The profile shows 150,000 or so clones, around 82% of them singletons. This entry comes from a study of blood T cell repertoires in COVID-19. Study as a whole: The origin of the acute and convalescent COVID-19 samples was the United States, Italy and Spain. T cells, B-cell-depleted T cells, or PBMCs provided the cDNA or gDNA that served as material.

The CDR3 has 16 residues. The germline V and J ends were trimmed by 3 bases and 3 bases, with 14 bases remaining between them. Germline V lookup: CDR1 LNHDA, CDR2 SQIVND (reference sequence). The sequencing input was peripheral blood. The chain is built from TRBV19 and TRBJ1-4; maybe TRBD1 (6 bases). The TCR originated in a human donor with acute or convalescent COVID-19. The donor label of this sample is uncertain. DNA of the CDR3: TGTGCCAGTAGTATGGTCATGGGGGCCTCTAATGAAAAACTGTTTTTT. This codes for CASSMVMGASNEKLFF.